The 25 T cell receptor beta chains in this list originate from one sample, sequenced in a study of blood T cells in healthy people across ages. Then a second PCR, running about 6 to 11 cycles, was carried out with a sample-barcoded 5' primer and a J-beta primer mix. TCRdb called the 5' RACE reads again in MiXCR, with one record for every CDR3 protein. The sample carries nearly 1 million distinct CDR3 sequences, roughly half recorded once. Sequencing was carried out using blood. Every receptor here comes from a woman aged 55 to 70 in good health.

The chain employs TRBV3-1 and TRBJ2-1, with 7 bases aligning to TRBD2. V shed 0 bases and J 3 bases; nucleotides not matched to a gene: 5. CDR1 and CDR2 (germline): LGHDT, YNNKEL (reference sequence). The CDR3 has 16 residues. The CDR3 sequence: CASSQDEAGFYNEQFF. The CDR3 nucleotides are TGTGCCAGCAGCCAAGATGAAGCGGGGTTCTACAATGAGCAGTTCTTC.

The J gene is TRBJ2-1, the V gene TRBV5-1; TRBD2 aligns across 8 bases. This CDR3 region has 15 residues. The germline V gene has CDR1 SGHRS and CDR2 YFSETQ. The V and J ends lost 4 bases and 0 bases, in that order; junction bases with no gene match: 3. CDR3 amino acids: CASSPGRASYNEQFF. CDR3 in DNA: TGCGCCAGCAGCCCCGGGAGGGCCTCCTACAATGAGCAGTTCTTC. The whole variable domain, filled in from reference TRBV5-1 and TRBJ2-1, reads KAGVTQTPRYLIKTRGQQVTLSCSPISGHRSVSWYQQTPGQGLQFLFEYFSETQRNKGNFPGRFSGRQFSNSRSEMNVSTLELGDSALYLCASSPGRASYNEQFFGPGTRLTVL.

The rearrangement joins TRBV7-9 to TRBJ1-2; D may be TRBD1 (6 bases). Trimming shortened V by 11 bases and J by 6 bases, and 19 bases separated the two germline ends. The germline V gene encodes CDR1 SEHNR and CDR2 FQNEAQ (reference sequence). The CDR3 covers 13 residues. The CDR3 sequence: CAVLKRGLDGYTF. The CDR3, as DNA: TGTGCCGTGCTCAAGAGGGGGTTGGATGGCTACACCTTC.

This clonotype appeared a few times. The chain joins TRBV29-1 to TRBJ2-1; 13 bases map to TRBD2. V lost 7 bases, J lost 4 bases, and 7 bases stayed unmatched. The length of the CDR3 is 15 residues. Germline CDR1 is SQVTM and CDR2 is ANQGSEA. CDR3 residues: CSAVGTSGIYNEQFF. In DNA, the CDR3 is TGCAGCGCCGTCGGGACTAGCGGGATTTACAATGAGCAGTTCTTC.

This clonotype was counted only a few times. The V and J genes are TRBV2 and TRBJ2-3, with D perhaps matching TRBD1 or TRBD2 (5 bases each). CDR3 length equals 15 residues. The V and J ends lost 10 bases and 0 bases respectively, with 17 bases between them. The germline V gene has CDR1 SNHLY and CDR2 FYNNEI. The CDR3: CATEKAGGSTDTQYF. For the CDR3, the DNA is TGTGCCACCGAGAAGGCTGGGGGAAGCACAGATACGCAGTATTTT.

This clonotype has a handful of counts. The rearrangement uses TRBV7-2 and TRBJ2-5, with 11 bases identical to TRBD1. J was trimmed by 7 bases and V by 5 bases; bases with no gene match: 3. This CDR3 is 13 amino acids long. The germline V gene encodes CDR1 SGHTA and CDR2 FQGNSA. In DNA form, the CDR3 reads TGTGCCAGCAGCGCGGACAGGGGGCCGACCCAGTACTTC. It yields the protein CASSADRGPTQYF.

The genes are TRBV20-1 and TRBJ2-7; tentative D call: TRBD1 (6 bases). CDR1 is DFQATT, CDR2 SNEGSKA, per germline (reference sequence). This CDR3 comprises 15 residues. Trimming removed 0 bases at V and 2 bases at J, with 14 bases between. The CDR3 DNA is TGCAGTGCTAGAGATCAAGGGGGACCCACCTACGAGCAGTACTTC. This codes for CSARDQGGPTYEQYF.

V is TRBV5-1 and J is TRBJ2-1; possibly TRBD1 for D (6 bases). With 2 bases removed from V and 1 base from J, the gap between germline ends came to 10 bases. The CDR3 sequence is 15 residues long. From germline, CDR1 is SGHRS and CDR2 YFSETQ. In nucleotides, the CDR3 is TGCGCCAGCAGCTTACAGGGTTTTTCCTACAATGAGCAGTTCTTC. Its translation: CASSLQGFSYNEQFF.

As concerns this clonotype: At one boundary the junction diverges from the germline segment, which might be a read error. V is TRBV6-2 or TRBV6-3 and J is TRBJ2-7; the match to TRBD1 covers 7 bases. The CDR3 consists of 12 residues. CDR1 and CDR2 from the germline V gene are MNHEY and SVGEGT. CDR3 DNA: TGTGCCGTACGACAGGGCTCCCACGAGCAGTACTTC. It translates to CAVRQGSHEQYF.

The chain employs TRBV7-6 and TRBJ2-3, with D possibly being TRBD1 or TRBD2 (5 bases each). The CDR3 is 14 residues long. Germline V gene data show CDR1 as SGHVS and CDR2 as FNYEAQ. Deletions cut 5 bases from V and 9 bases from J, with 18 bases between. CDR3 sequence: CASSPTIRDVTQYF. For the CDR3, the DNA is TGTGCCAGCAGCCCAACAATCCGGGACGTCACGCAGTATTTT.

In this sample, this clonotype turned up a few times. The V call is TRBV12-3 or TRBV12-4, the J call TRBJ1-4; D remains ambiguous. CDR3 length equals 12 residues. Trimming took 1 base from V and 10 from J, leaving 7 bases between them. CDR3 bases: TGTGCCAGCAGTTTAGATCCTAGAAAACTGTTTTTT. Translating gives CASSLDPRKLFF.

On this clonotype itself: A single base separates this from a much larger clone, so it may be a read error. The J gene is TRBJ2-7, the V gene TRBV25-1; D is perhaps TRBD2 (7 bases). The CDR3 runs to 13 residues. Germline-derived CDR1 and CDR2 are MGHDK and SYGVNS. CDR3 in DNA: TGTGCCTGCAGTCGGGGGGCTTTCTACGAGCAGTACTTC. Translated: CACSRGAFYEQYF.

The V gene is TRBV3-1, the J gene TRBJ2-3; the D is unclear. Germline assignment: CDR1 LGHDT and CDR2 YNNKEL (reference sequence). The length of the CDR3 is 14 residues. Trimming took 9 bases from V and 0 from J, leaving 13 bases between them. CDR3 in amino acids: CASRVVRSTDTQYF. The CDR3 nucleotides read TGTGCCAGTCGAGTTGTGAGAAGCACAGATACGCAGTATTTT.

V gene TRBV20-1 combines with J gene TRBJ2-7, with D perhaps matching TRBD1 (5 bases). Trimming took 3 bases from V and 3 from J, leaving 12 bases between them. The germline V gene encodes CDR1 DFQATT and CDR2 SNEGSKA (reference sequence). The CDR3 is 13 amino acids. CDR3 amino acids: CSASRGIDYEQYF. In nucleotides, the CDR3 is TGCAGTGCTAGTAGGGGAATAGACTACGAGCAGTACTTC.

The chain links TRBV11-2 to TRBJ2-1, with D possibly TRBD1 on 5 matching bases. Per germline, CDR1 SGHAT and CDR2 FQNNGV. CDR3 size: 13 residues. V was cut by 5 bases and J by 3 bases, with 8 bases left in between. Here the CDR3 DNA reads TGTGCCAGCAGCAGACAGAACTACAATGAGCAGTTCTTC. Amino acids: CASSRQNYNEQFF.

The V call is TRBV10-3, the J call TRBJ2-7; TRBD1 might be the D (5 bases). V lost 4 bases, J lost 2 bases, and 12 bases lay in between. The CDR3 has 14 amino acids. CDR1 and CDR2 from the germline V gene are ENHRY and SYGVKD. The CDR3 here is CAISAEQVTYEQYF. The CDR3 region has the DNA TGTGCCATCAGTGCAGAACAGGTTACCTACGAGCAGTACTTC.

This clonotype has only a few counts. V and J are TRBV2 and TRBJ2-7; D gene uncertain. Trimming cost V 1 base and J 3 bases, with 10 bases left between them. Germline CDR1 SNHLY, CDR2 FYNNEI. The CDR3 totals 14 residues. For the CDR3, the DNA is TGTGCCAGCAGTGAAGAAGCCTTCAGCTACGAGCAGTACTTC. Encoded protein: CASSEEAFSYEQYF.

The gene calls are TRBV20-1 and TRBJ2-7; D tentatively fits TRBD1 or TRBD2 (5 bases each). Trimming took off 0 bases at V and 1 base at J, with 16 bases between the two ends. The CDR3 totals 16 residues. Germline CDR1 DFQATT, CDR2 SNEGSKA (reference sequence). The CDR3 nucleotides read TGCAGTGCTAGAGATCCCCGGGGCCCGGGATCCTACGAGCAGTACTTC. Residues: CSARDPRGPGSYEQYF.

This clonotype was seen more than once but under ten times. The V and J genes are TRBV9 and TRBJ1-2; D uncertain. This CDR3 region has 15 residues. Trimming removed 0 bases at V and 0 bases at J, with 9 bases between. CDR1 SGDLS and CDR2 YYNGEE come from the germline V gene. The CDR3 here is CASSVGAGPNYGYTF. CDR3 sequence (DNA): TGTGCCAGCAGCGTAGGAGCGGGTCCTAACTATGGCTACACCTTC.

This clonotype was picked up a small number of times. The chain couples TRBV9 to TRBJ2-2, with a possible D match to TRBD1 (5 bases). V shed 5 bases and J shed 0 bases, with 11 bases lying between them. The CDR3 runs to 15 residues. CDR1 and CDR2 from the germline V gene are SGDLS and YYNGEE. In DNA form, the CDR3 reads TGTGCCAGCAGGAAGGACACACCGAACACCGGGGAGCTGTTTTTT. The encoded protein is CASRKDTPNTGELFF.

V and J are TRBV29-1 and TRBJ1-2, with D perhaps TRBD1 (6 bases). The CDR3 totals 14 residues. The germline V gene has CDR1 SQVTM and CDR2 ANQGSEA. Trimming shortened V by 4 bases and J by 4 bases, and 16 bases separated the two germline ends. The CDR3 spells CSVGGLGGGYGYTF. As DNA, the CDR3 is TGCAGCGTTGGGGGGCTGGGGGGTGGCTATGGCTACACCTTC.

V and J are TRBV24-1 and TRBJ2-4, with TRBD1 as a possible D gene (7 bases). The V and J ends lost 4 bases and 4 bases respectively, with 13 bases between them. The germline gives CDR1 KGHDR, CDR2 SFDVKD. The CDR3 is made up of 15 amino acids. CDR3 loop: CATSDPRGTKNIQYF. CDR3 sequence (DNA): TGTGCCACCAGTGACCCCAGGGGGACTAAAAACATTCAGTACTTC.

This clonotype was detected a few times. The chain is built from TRBV29-1 and TRBJ2-7; a weak D match, TRBD2 (5 bases). The V gene lost 6 bases and the J gene lost 1 base, with 13 bases spanning the gap. In germline, CDR1 is SQVTM, CDR2 ANQGSEA. There are 13 residues in the CDR3. CDR3 coding DNA: TGCAGCGTGGGAACCCGACTATCCTACGAGCAGTACTTC. It encodes CSVGTRLSYEQYF.

The chain is built from TRBV20-1 and TRBJ2-1; no reliable D call. CDR3 length: 12 residues. V lost 0 bases and J lost 9, with 9 bases in between. CDR1 and CDR2 (germline): DFQATT, SNEGSKA (reference sequence). The CDR3 DNA is TGCAGTGCTAGAGATGGCCCTAGTGAGCAGTTCTTC. This translates into CSARDGPSEQFF.

This chain joins TRBV3-1 and TRBJ2-1; the D is unclear. Trimming cost V 0 bases and J 5 bases, with 11 bases left between them. This CDR3 has 15 amino acids. The germline V gene encodes CDR1 LGHDT and CDR2 YNNKEL (reference sequence). The CDR3 bases are TGTGCCAGCAGCCAAGATGGCACTAATAACAATGAGCAGTTCTTC. It translates to CASSQDGTNNNEQFF.